Listed below are T cell receptor beta chains from one sample, sequenced in a study of blood T cell repertoires in COVID-19. Produced via immunoSEQ multiplex PCR; TCRdb's table is partial and in-frame only. The table lists 150,000 or so clones, approximately 80% of them singletons. Sequenced: peripheral blood. The receptors were sampled from a man in his fifties or sixties with active or convalescent COVID-19. The CDR3 runs from the conserved cysteine through the conserved F or W. D genes are given only for firm matches. Not all rows give a size; the values are once, few, many and, for expanded clones, a class.

TRBJ1-1 | . | TRBV3-1/TRBV3-2 | TRBD1 | CASSHGDRNTEAFF | TGTGCCAGCAGCCATGGGGACAGGAACACTGAAGCTTTCTTT
TRBJ1-6 | . | TRBV5-5 | . | CASSLDSYYNSPLHF | TGTGCCAGCAGCTTGGACAGCTACTATAATTCACCCCTCCACTTT
TRBJ2-3 | . | TRBV12-3/TRBV12-4 | . | CASSPVPDTQYF | TGTGCCAGCAGCCCGGTCCCGGATACGCAGTATTTT
TRBJ2-1 | once | TRBV6-5 | . | CASTSAGRAYNEQFF | TGTGCCAGCACCTCAGCGGGCCGGGCTTACAATGAGCAGTTCTTC
TRBJ1-4 | . | TRBV19 | . | CASSIGSGLGEKLFF | TGTGCCAGTAGTATCGGCTCAGGGCTAGGGGAAAAACTGTTTTTT
TRBJ1-5 | . | TRBV6-6 | TRBD1 | CASSYRQGAINQPQHF | TGTGCCAGCAGTTACAGACAGGGGGCGATCAATCAGCCCCAGCATTTT
TRBJ2-7 | . | TRBV10-3 | TRBD1 | CAISEPYGTGIYEQYF | TGTGCCATCAGTGAACCATACGGGACAGGGATTTACGAGCAGTACTTC
TRBJ1-1 | . | TRBV9 | . | CASSVGGGMVKAFF | TGTGCCAGCAGCGTAGGGGGCGGGATGGTGAAAGCTTTCTTT
TRBJ1-5 | . | TRBV6-5 | TRBD1 | CASSYTGVQPQHF | TGTGCCAGCAGTTACACAGGGGTGCAGCCCCAGCATTTT
TRBJ1-5 | . | TRBV28 | . | CASSLLIGSEANQPQHF | TGTGCCAGCAGTTTATTAATTGGCAGCGAGGCTAATCAGCCCCAGCATTTT
TRBJ1-2 | . | TRBV12-3/TRBV12-4 | . | CASSLAVYGYTF | TGTGCCAGCAGTTTGGCAGTCTATGGCTACACCTTC
TRBJ1-3 | . | TRBV7-3 | . | CASSLGSENTIYF | TGTGCCAGCAGCTTGGGCTCCGAGAACACCATATATTTT
TRBJ1-2 | . | TRBV28 | . | CASSLSESRGYGYTF | TGTGCCAGCAGTTTATCGGAGAGCAGGGGCTATGGCTACACCTTC
TRBJ2-7 | . | TRBV7-9 | . | CASSRVGGVYEQYF | TGTGCCAGCAGCAGAGTTGGGGGCGTGTACGAGCAGTACTTC
TRBJ1-4 | . | TRBV4-3 | . | CASSQEGRNEKLFF | TGCGCCAGCAGCCAAGAAGGGAGAAATGAAAAACTGTTTTTT
TRBJ1-3 | . | TRBV19 | . | CASSRQESSGNTIYF | TGTGCCAGTAGTCGACAGGAGAGCTCTGGAAACACCATATATTTT
TRBJ1-1 | . | TRBV5-6 | . | CASSRTGFEAFF | TGTGCCAGCAGCCGCACAGGGTTTGAAGCTTTCTTT
TRBJ2-1 | . | TRBV6-6 | TRBD1 | CASSYSDRDTEQFF | TGTGCCAGCAGTTACTCGGACAGGGACACTGAGCAGTTCTTC
TRBJ2-1 | . | TRBV5-1 | . | CASNHPGSYNEQFF | TGCGCCAGCAACCACCCAGGCTCCTACAATGAGCAGTTCTTC
TRBJ2-3 | . | TRBV5-1 | TRBD2 | CASSLVASGGTDTQYF | TGCGCCAGCAGCTTGGTGGCTAGCGGGGGCACAGATACGCAGTATTTT
TRBJ1-2 | . | TRBV27 | TRBD1 | CASSPAPGQVILSGYTF | TGTGCCAGCAGTCCCGCCCCGGGACAGGTCATTTTATCTGGCTACACCTTC
TRBJ1-1 | . | TRBV2 | . | CASSPRGNDNTEAFF | TGTGCCAGCAGTCCTAGGGGAAATGACAACACTGAAGCTTTCTTT
TRBJ2-5 | once | TRBV5-1 | . | CASSSLGAKTQYF | TGCGCCAGCAGCTCTCTGGGGGCTAAGACCCAGTACTTC
TRBJ2-2 | few | TRBV29-1 | . | CSATEAGAGELFF | TGCAGCGCAACTGAGGCCGGGGCCGGGGAGCTGTTTTTT
TRBJ2-1 | . | TRBV23-1 | . | CASSQSSGQGHNEQFF | TGCGCCAGCAGTCAATCCTCTGGCCAGGGGCACAATGAGCAGTTCTTC
TRBJ1-5 | . | TRBV4-1 | . | CASSQDHSNQPQHF | TGCGCCAGCAGCCAAGATCATAGCAATCAGCCCCAGCATTTT